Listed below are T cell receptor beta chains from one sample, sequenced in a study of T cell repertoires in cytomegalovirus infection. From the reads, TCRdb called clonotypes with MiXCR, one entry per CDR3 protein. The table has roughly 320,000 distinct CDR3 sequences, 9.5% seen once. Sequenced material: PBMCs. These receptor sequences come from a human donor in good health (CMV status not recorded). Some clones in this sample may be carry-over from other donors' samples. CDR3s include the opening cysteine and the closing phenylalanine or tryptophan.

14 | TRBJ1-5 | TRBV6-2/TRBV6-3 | CASSTTGFTQPQHF
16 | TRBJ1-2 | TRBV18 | CASSPVGASVNYGYTF
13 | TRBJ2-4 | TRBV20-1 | CSALQQAKNIQYF
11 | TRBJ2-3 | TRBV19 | CATTFADTQYF
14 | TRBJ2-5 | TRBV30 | CAWSDYRVAETQYF
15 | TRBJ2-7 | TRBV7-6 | CASSLAAGITYEQYF
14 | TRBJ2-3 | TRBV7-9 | CASSYGGPTDTQYF
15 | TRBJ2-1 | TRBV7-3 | CASSLRPSRGDEQFF
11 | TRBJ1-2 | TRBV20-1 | CSARVLDGYTF
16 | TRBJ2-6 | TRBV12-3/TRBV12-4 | CASSPGFPPGANVLTF
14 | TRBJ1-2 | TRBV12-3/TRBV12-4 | CASSFQGAGYGYTF
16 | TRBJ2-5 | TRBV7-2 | CASSLDRTSGAETQYF
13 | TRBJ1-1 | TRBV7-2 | CASSLDWGAEAFF
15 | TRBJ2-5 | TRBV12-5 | CASGGDRGRQETQYF
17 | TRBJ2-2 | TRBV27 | CASIRQGASLNTGELFF
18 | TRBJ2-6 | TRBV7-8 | CASSFVATGGSGANVLTF
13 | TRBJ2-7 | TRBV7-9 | CASSLPGTGEQYF
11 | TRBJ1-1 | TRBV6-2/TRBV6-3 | CASSRNTEAFF
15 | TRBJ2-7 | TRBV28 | CASSLWSAGGNEQYF
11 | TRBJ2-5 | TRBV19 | CASRNKETQYF
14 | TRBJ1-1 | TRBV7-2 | CASSLNRGGTEAFF
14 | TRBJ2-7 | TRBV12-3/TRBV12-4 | CASSSRDRSIQQYF
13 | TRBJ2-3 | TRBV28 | CASRGQYTDTQYF
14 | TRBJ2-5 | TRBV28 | CASSILTGEETQYF
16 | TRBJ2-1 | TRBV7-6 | CASSLLGDFELNEQFF
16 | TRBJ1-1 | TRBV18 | CASSPQGFIMNTEAFF
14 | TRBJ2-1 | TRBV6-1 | CASRDGPSYNEQFF
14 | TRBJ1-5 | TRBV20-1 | CSARDRVPNQPQHF
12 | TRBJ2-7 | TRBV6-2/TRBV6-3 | CASRSGAREQYF
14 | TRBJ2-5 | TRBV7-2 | CASSLDTARETQYF
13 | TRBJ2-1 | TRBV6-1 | CASSRGHYNEQFF
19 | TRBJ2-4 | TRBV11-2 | CASSSTPGLASLAKNIQYF
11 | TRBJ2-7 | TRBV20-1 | CSARGTYEQYF
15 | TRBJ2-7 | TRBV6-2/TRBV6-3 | CASSYFGQGAGEQYF
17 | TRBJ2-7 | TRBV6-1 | CASSYTLPAGGSYEQYF
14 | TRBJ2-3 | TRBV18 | CASSQGISTDTQYF
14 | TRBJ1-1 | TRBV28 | CASIPLVKGTEAFF
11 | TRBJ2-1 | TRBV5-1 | CASGRGNEQFF
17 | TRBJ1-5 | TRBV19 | CASSIVSRGGTNQPQHF
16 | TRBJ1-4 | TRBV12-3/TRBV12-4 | CASSSGRKAGNEKLFF
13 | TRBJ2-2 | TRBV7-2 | CASSLAGHGELFF
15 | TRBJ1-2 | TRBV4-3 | CASSQATPVGYGYTF
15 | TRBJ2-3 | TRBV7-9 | CASSPRSGGVDTQYF
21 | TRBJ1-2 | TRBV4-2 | CASSQDIGIGTGGYRSYGYTF
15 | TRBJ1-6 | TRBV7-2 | CASRRGGASLSPLHF